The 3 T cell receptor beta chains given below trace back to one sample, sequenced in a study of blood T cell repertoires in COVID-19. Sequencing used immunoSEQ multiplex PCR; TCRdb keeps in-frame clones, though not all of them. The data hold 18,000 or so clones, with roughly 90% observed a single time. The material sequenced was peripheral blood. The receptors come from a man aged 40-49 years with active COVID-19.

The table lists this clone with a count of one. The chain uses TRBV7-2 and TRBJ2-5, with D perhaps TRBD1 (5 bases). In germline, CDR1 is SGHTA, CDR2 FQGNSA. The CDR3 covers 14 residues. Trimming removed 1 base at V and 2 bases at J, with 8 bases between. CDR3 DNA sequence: TGTGCCAGCAGCTTAGGGCAGGGTCAAGAGACCCAGTACTTC. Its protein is CASSLGQGQETQYF.

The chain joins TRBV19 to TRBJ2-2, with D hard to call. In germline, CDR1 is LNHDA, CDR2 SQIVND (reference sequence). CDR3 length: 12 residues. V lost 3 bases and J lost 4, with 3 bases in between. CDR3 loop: CASSIGTGELFF. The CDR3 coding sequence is TGTGCCAGTAGTATCGGCACCGGGGAGCTGTTTTTT.

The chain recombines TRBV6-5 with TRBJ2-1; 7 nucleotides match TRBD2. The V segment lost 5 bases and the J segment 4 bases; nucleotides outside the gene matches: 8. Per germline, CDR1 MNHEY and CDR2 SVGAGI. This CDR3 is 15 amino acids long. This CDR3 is CASSHKRGHYNEQFF. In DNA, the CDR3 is TGTGCCAGCAGTCATAAGCGGGGCCATTACAATGAGCAGTTCTTC.